This T cell receptor (beta chain) is drawn from a study of CD8 T cells in ankylosing spondylitis. General study results and limits: In ankylosing spondylitis patients, matched synovial fluid reportedly showed significant enrichment of disease-linked clones. A motif of fewer than ten highly homologous TCR beta variants was seen as apparently characteristic of ankylosing spondylitis blood. In reactive arthritis synovial fluid and blood, some motif variants had been reported before.

CDR1 MGHDK and CDR2 SYGVNS come from the germline V gene. The CDR3 covers 14 residues. This clonotype was counted between two and nine times. Its antigen is undetermined. The junction differs from germline at one of its ends, possibly a read error. Scientists made TCR beta libraries using quantitative 5'-RACE with molecular barcodes. From the 5' RACE reads, TCRdb called clonotypes with MiXCR, one entry per CDR3 protein. The sample lists 200,000 to 250,000 distinct CDR3 sequences; approximately 7.3% were seen once. J is TRBJ2-6 and V is TRBV25-1; D call uncertain. This TCR came from a male donor with ankylosing spondylitis. What was sequenced was blood, either unsorted or a sorted T cell fraction (not recorded which). Written as DNA, the CDR3 is TGTGCCAGCAGACCCAATTCTGAGGCCAACGTCCTGACTTTC. Its protein product is CASRPNSEANVLTF.